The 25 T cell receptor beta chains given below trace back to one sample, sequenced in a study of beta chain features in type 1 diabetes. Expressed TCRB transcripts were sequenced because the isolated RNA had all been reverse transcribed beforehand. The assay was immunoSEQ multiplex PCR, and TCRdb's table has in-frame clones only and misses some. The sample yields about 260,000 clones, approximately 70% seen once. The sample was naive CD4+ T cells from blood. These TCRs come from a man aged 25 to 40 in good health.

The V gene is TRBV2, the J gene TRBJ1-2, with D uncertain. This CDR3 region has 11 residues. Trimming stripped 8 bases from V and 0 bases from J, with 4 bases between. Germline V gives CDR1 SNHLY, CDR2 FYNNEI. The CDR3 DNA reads TGTGCCAGCGGGGCTAACTATGGCTACACCTTC. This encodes CASGANYGYTF.

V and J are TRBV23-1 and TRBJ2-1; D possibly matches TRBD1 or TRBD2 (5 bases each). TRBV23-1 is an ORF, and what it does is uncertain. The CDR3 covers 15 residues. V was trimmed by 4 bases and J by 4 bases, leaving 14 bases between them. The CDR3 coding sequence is TGCGCCAGCAGTCGTAAAGAGGGGACGTACAATGAGCAGTTCTTC. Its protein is CASSRKEGTYNEQFF.

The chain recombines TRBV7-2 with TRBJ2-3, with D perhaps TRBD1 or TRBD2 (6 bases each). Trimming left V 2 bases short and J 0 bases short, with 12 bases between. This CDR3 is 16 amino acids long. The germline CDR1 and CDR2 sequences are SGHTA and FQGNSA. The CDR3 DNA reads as TGTGCCAGCAGCTTACAGGGGCGGGGAAGCACAGATACGCAGTATTTT. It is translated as CASSLQGRGSTDTQYF. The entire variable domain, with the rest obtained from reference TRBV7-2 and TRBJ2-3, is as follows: GAGVSQSPSNKVTEKGKDVELRCDPISGHTALYWYRQSLGQGLEFLIYFQGNSAPDKSGLPSDRFSAERTGGSVSTLTIQRTQQEDSAVYLCASSLQGRGSTDTQYFGPGTRLTVL.

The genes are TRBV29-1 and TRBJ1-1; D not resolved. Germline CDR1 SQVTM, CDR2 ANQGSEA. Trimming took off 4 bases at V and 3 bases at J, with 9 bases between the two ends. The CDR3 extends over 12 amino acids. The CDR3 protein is CSVGRLYTEAFF. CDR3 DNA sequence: TGCAGCGTTGGGCGCTTATACACTGAAGCTTTCTTT.

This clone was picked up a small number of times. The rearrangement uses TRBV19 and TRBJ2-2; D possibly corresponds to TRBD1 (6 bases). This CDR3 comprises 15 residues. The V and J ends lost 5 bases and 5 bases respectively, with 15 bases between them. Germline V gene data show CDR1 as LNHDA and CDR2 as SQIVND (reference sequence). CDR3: CASSVQGAVTGELFF. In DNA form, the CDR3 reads TGTGCCAGTAGTGTACAGGGTGCCGTAACCGGGGAGCTGTTTTTT.

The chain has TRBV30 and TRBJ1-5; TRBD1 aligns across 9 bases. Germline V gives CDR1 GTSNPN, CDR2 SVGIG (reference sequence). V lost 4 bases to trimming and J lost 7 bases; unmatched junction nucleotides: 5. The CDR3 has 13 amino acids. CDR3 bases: TGTGCCTGGACCCGACAGGGGGGACAGCCCCAGCATTTT. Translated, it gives CAWTRQGGQPQHF.

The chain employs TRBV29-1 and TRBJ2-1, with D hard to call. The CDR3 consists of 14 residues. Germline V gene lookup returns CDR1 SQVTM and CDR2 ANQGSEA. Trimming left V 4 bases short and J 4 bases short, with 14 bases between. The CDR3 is CSVAGKLLYNEQFF. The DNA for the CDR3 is TGCAGCGTTGCCGGCAAGCTCCTTTACAATGAGCAGTTCTTC.

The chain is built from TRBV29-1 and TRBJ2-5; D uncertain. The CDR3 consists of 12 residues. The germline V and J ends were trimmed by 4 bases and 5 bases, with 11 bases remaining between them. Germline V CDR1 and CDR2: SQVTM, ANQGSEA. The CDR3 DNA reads TGCAGCGTTGTCTCCCGCCCTGAGACCCAGTACTTC. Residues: CSVVSRPETQYF.

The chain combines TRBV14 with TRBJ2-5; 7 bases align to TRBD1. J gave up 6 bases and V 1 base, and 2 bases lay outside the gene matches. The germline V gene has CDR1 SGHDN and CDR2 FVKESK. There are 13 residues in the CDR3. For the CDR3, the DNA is TGTGCCAGCAGCCAAGTTAGGGGGCAGACCCAGTACTTC. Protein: CASSQVRGQTQYF.

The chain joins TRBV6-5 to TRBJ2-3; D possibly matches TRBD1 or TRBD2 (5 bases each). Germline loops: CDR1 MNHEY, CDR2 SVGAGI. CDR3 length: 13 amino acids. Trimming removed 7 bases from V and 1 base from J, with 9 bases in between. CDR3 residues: CASNRDGTDTQYF. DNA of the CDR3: TGTGCCAGCAATCGGGACGGCACAGATACGCAGTATTTT.

CDR3: CSVEDQETQYF. The CDR3 region has the DNA TGCAGCGTTGAAGATCAAGAGACCCAGTACTTC. The chain combines TRBV29-1 with TRBJ2-5; no definite D call. V was pared by 0 bases and J by 2 bases, with 1 base between. The CDR3 consists of 11 residues. Germline CDR1 and CDR2: SQVTM and ANQGSEA.

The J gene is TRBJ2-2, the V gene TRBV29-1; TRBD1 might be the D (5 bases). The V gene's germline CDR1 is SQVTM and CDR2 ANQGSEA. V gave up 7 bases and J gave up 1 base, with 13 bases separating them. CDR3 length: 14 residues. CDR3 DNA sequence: TGCAGCGCCAGGACGGACAAGAACACCGGGGAGCTGTTTTTT. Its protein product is CSARTDKNTGELFF.

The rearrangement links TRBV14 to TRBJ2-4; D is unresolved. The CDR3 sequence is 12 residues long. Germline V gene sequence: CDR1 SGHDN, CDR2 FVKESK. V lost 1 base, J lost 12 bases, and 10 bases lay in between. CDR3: CASSQVPQAQYF. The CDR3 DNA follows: TGTGCCAGCAGCCAAGTTCCCCAGGCTCAGTACTTC. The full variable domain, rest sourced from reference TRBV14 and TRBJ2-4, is EAGVTQFPSHSVIEKGQTVTLRCDPISGHDNLYWYRRVMGKEIKFLLHFVKESKQDESGMPNNRFLAERTGGTYSTLKVQPAELEDSGVYFCASSQVPQAQYFGAGTRLSVL.

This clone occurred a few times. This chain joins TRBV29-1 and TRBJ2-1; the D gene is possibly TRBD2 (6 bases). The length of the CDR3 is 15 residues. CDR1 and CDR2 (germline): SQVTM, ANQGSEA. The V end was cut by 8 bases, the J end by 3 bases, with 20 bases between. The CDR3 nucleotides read TGCAGCACCCCAAGATCCGGGGGTGGCTACAATGAGCAGTTCTTC. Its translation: CSTPRSGGGYNEQFF.

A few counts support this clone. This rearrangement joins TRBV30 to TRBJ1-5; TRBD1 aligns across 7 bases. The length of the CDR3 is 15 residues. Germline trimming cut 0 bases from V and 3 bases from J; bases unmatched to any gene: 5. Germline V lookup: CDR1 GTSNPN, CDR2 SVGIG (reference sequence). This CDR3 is CAWSVSQGHNQPQHF. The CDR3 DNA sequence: TGTGCCTGGAGTGTCTCACAGGGGCACAATCAGCCCCAGCATTTT.

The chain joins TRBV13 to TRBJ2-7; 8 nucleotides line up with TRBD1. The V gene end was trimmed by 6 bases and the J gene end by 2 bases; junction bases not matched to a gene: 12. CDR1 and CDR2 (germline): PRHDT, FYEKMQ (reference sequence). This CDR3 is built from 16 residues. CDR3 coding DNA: TGTGCCAGCAGGCGTGCTCTGAGGACAGGGCCCTACGAGCAGTACTTC. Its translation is CASRRALRTGPYEQYF.

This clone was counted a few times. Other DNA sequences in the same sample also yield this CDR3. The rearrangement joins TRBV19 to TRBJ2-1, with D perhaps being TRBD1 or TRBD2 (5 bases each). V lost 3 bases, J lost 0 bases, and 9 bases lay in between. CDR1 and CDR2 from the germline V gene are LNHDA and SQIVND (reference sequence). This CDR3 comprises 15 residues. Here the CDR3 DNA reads TGTGCCAGTAGTATTGGGGGAAACTCCTACAATGAGCAGTTCTTC. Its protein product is CASSIGGNSYNEQFF.

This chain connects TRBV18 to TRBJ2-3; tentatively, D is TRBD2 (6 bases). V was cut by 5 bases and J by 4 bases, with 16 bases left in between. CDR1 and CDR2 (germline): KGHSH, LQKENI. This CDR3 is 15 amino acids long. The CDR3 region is CASSSTSLVPDTQYF. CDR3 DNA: TGTGCCAGCTCATCGACTAGTCTCGTCCCAGATACGCAGTATTTT. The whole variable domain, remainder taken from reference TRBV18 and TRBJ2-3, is NAGVMQNPRHLVRRRGQEARLRCSPMKGHSHVYWYRQLPEEGLKFMVYLQKENIIDESGMPKERFSAEFPKEGPSILRIQQVVRGDSAAYFCASSSTSLVPDTQYFGPGTRLTVL.

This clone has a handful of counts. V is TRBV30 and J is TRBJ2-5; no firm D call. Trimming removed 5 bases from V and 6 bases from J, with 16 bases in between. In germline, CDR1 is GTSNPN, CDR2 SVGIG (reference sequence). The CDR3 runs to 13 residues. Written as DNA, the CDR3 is TGTGCCTGGGCAGGTGGGAATAGGAAGACCCAGTACTTC. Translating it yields CAWAGGNRKTQYF. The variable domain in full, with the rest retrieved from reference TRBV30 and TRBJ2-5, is SQTIHQWPATLVQPVGSPLSLECTVEGTSNPNLYWYRQAAGRGLQLLFYSVGIGQISSEVPQNLSASRPQDRQFILSSKKLLLSDSGFYLCAWAGGNRKTQYFGPGTRLLVL.

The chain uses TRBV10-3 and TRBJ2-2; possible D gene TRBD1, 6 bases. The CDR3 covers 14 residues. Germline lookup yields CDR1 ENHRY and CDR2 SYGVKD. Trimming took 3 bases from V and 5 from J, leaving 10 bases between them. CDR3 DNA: TGTGCCATCAGTGAAACACAGGGTACCGGGGAGCTGTTTTTT. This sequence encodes CAISETQGTGELFF.

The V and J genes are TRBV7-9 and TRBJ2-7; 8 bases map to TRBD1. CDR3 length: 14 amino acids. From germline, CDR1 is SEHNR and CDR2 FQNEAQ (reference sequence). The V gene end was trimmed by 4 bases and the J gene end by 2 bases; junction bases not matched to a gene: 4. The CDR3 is CASSSGTGTYEQYF. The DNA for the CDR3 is TGTGCCAGCAGCTCCGGGACAGGTACCTACGAGCAGTACTTC.

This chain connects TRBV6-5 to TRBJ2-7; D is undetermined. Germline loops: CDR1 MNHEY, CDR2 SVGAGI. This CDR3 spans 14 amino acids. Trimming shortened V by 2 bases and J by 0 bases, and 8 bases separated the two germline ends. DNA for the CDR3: TGTGCCAGCAGTTACGGGCGGTTCTCCTACGAGCAGTACTTC. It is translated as CASSYGRFSYEQYF.

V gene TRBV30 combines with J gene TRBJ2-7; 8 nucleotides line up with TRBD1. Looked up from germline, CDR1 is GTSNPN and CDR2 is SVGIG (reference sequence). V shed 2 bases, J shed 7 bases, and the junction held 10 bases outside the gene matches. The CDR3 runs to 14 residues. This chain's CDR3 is CAWSKGQVVEEQYF. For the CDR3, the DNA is TGTGCCTGGAGTAAGGGACAGGTCGTCGAGGAGCAGTACTTC.

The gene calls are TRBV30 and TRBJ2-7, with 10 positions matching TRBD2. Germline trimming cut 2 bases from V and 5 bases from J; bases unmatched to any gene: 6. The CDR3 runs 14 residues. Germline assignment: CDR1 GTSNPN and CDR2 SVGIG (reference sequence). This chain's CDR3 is CAWSLWTSGDEQYF. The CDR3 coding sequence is TGTGCCTGGAGTCTATGGACTAGCGGAGACGAGCAGTACTTC.

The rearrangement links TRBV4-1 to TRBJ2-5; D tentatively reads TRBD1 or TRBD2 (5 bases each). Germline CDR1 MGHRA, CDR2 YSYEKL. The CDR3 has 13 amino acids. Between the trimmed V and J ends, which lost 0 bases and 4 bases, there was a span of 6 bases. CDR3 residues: CASSQDGAETQYF. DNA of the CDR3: TGCGCCAGCAGCCAAGACGGGGCAGAGACCCAGTACTTC.